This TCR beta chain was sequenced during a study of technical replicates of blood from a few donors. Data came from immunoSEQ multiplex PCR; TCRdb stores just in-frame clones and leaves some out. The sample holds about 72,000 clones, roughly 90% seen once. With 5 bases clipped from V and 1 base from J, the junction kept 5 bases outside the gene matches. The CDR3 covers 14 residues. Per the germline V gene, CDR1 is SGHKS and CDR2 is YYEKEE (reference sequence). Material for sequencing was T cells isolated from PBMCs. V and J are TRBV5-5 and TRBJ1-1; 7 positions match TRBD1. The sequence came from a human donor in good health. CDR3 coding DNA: TGTGCCAGCAGAATGGGACAGACGAACACTGAAGCTTTCTTT. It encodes CASRMGQTNTEAFF.